What follows are 19 T cell receptor beta chains derived from one specimen sequenced in a study of Graves' ophthalmopathy and Graves' hyperthyroidism. RNA transcripts yielded amplified TCR beta CDR3 regions. Second-round multiplex PCR came after a first-round RT-PCR that employed HTBI primers. TCRdb reprocessed the multiplex PCR reads with MiXCR, giving one entry per CDR3 protein. Among over 40,000 distinct CDR3 sequences listed, over 40% were seen once. Sample: peripheral blood. These receptors were collected from an adult man with Graves' ophthalmopathy.

This chain connects TRBV20-1 to TRBJ2-3; TRBD2 is a possible D gene (7 bases). V gave up 3 bases and J gave up 6 bases, with 10 bases separating them. CDR1 DFQATT and CDR2 SNEGSKA come from the germline V gene (reference sequence). CDR3 length equals 12 residues. Here the CDR3 DNA reads TGCAGTGCTAGGGGGGGGCCTGATACGCAGTATTTT. This translates into CSARGGPDTQYF.

There are a few counts of this clonotype. The chain recombines TRBV10-3 with TRBJ2-7, with 10 bases that match TRBD1. V was pared by 5 bases and J by 5 bases, with 6 bases of the junction left unmatched. This CDR3 has 14 amino acids. The V gene's germline CDR1 is ENHRY and CDR2 SYGVKD. This CDR3 reads CAISLTGGVNEQYF. CDR3 coding DNA: TGTGCCATCAGTCTGACAGGGGGCGTAAACGAGCAGTACTTC.

This clonotype showed up many times. A read error is likely, as this CDR3 ends without the conserved phenylalanine or tryptophan. The V and J genes are TRBV4-1 and TRBJ2-5; TRBD2 agrees at 8 bases. V trimming: 1 base; J trimming: 9 bases; junction bases outside the gene matches: 13. Germline CDR1 and CDR2: MGHRA and YSYEKL. The length of the CDR3 is 16 residues. The CDR3 is CASSQGIQRGSDPQYL. Written as DNA, the CDR3 is TGCGCCAGCAGCCAAGGGATCCAGCGGGGGTCGGATCCCCAGTACCTC.

CDR3 loop: CASSVNRGLSGNTIYF. The CDR3 bases are TGTGCCAGCAGTGTGAACAGAGGCCTCTCTGGAAACACCATATATTTT. The rearrangement links TRBV2 to TRBJ1-3; D remains unclear. The ends were cut back, 4 bases at V and 0 bases at J, with 13 bases in the middle. Germline-derived CDR1 and CDR2 are SNHLY and FYNNEI. This CDR3 is 16 amino acids long.

This clonotype was detected ten times or more. This chain links TRBV30 with TRBJ2-3; D unclear. Trimming removed 1 base from V and 13 bases from J, with 18 bases in between. The CDR3 runs 13 residues. CDR1 is GTSNPN and CDR2 is SVGIG in the germline V gene (reference sequence). CDR3 sequence reads: CAWSGNSQIRKYF. Written as DNA, the CDR3 is TGTGCCTGGAGTGGAAACAGCCAAATAAGAAAGTATTTT.

Concerning this clonotype: One end of the junction is discordant with germline, which a read error may explain. The CDR3 loop reads CSARRDRDVQLEELFF. CDR3 in DNA: TGCAGTGCTAGACGGGACAGGGACGTACAGCTTGAAGAACTGTTTTTT. The V call is TRBV20-1, the J call TRBJ1-4; 9 bases line up with TRBD1. The CDR3 length is 16 residues. From germline, CDR1 is DFQATT and CDR2 SNEGSKA (reference sequence).

The sample holds many counts of this clonotype. The J gene is TRBJ2-1, the V gene TRBV9; 12 nucleotides match TRBD2. V lost 4 bases and J lost 4; bases outside the gene matches: 9. Germline V gene data show CDR1 as SGDLS and CDR2 as YYNGEE. CDR3 length: 17 residues. DNA of the CDR3: TGTGCCAGCAGCTCGCGGACTAGCGGGGTAACTTACAATGAGCAGTTCTTC. Amino acid sequence: CASSSRTSGVTYNEQFF.

The rearrangement links TRBV5-1 to TRBJ2-7, with TRBD1 identical over 7 bases. Germline loops: CDR1 SGHRS, CDR2 YFSETQ. The CDR3 has 15 amino acids. Losses at the gene ends were 2 bases for V and 2 bases for J; bases not matched to a gene: 7. CDR3 in DNA: TGCGCCAGCAGCTTACAGGGGATGACTACCTACGAGCAGTACTTC. It is translated as CASSLQGMTTYEQYF.

This CDR3 reads CASNEGLYEQYV. Here the CDR3 DNA reads TGCGCCAGCAACGAGGGGCTCTACGAGCAGTACGTC. This sequence joins TRBV10-1 and TRBJ2-7; D possibly uses TRBD1 or TRBD2 (5 bases each). Between the trimmed V and J ends, which lost 7 bases and 3 bases, there was a span of 10 bases. Germline lookup yields CDR1 WNHNN and CDR2 SYGVQD (reference sequence). The CDR3 has 12 amino acids.

This clonotype has at least ten counts. The chain links TRBV5-1 to TRBJ2-3; 7 bases map to TRBD1. Looked up from germline, CDR1 is SGHRS and CDR2 is YFSETQ. This CDR3 is built from 14 residues. The V segment lost 3 bases and the J segment 1 base; nucleotides outside the gene matches: 2. The CDR3 is CASSSDRGTDTQYF. The CDR3 region has the DNA TGCGCCAGCAGCTCAGACAGGGGCACAGATACGCAGTATTTT.

J is TRBJ1-5 and V is TRBV19, with a weak D call TRBD1 (5 bases). This CDR3 spans 13 amino acids. Germline V gives CDR1 LNHDA, CDR2 SQIVND (reference sequence). The V end was cut by 4 bases, the J end by 6 bases, with 10 bases between. For the CDR3, the DNA is TGTGCCAGTAGTAGGGGACGAGGTCAGCCCCAGCATTTT. Translated, it gives CASSRGRGQPQHF.

The gene calls are TRBV10-3 and TRBJ1-2; TRBD1 agrees at 7 bases. With V trimmed by 7 bases and J by 4 bases, 9 bases remained unmatched. The CDR3 loop spans 14 amino acids. Per germline, CDR1 ENHRY and CDR2 SYGVKD. CDR3 coding DNA: TGTGCCATCAACCGGACAGGCCGGGGCTATGGCTACACCTTC. Translation: CAINRTGRGYGYTF.

The sample holds many counts of this clonotype. V and J are TRBV28 and TRBJ2-7; D gene unclear. The CDR3 has 13 residues. CDR1 is MDHEN, CDR2 SYDVKM, per germline. V lost 6 bases and J lost 2, with 11 bases in between. The CDR3 loop is CASRTDVPYEQYF. Written as DNA, the CDR3 is TGTGCCAGCAGGACGGACGTTCCCTACGAGCAGTACTTC.

In regard to this clonotype: The conserved phenylalanine or tryptophan is not found at the CDR3 terminus, so this likely reflects a read error. This rearrangement joins TRBV28 to TRBJ2-7; D remains ambiguous. The CDR3 is 13 amino acids. V dropped 9 bases and J dropped 0 bases, with 12 bases sitting between them. Germline CDR1 reads MDHEN; CDR2 reads SYDVKM. The CDR3 DNA follows: TGTGCCAGTACGTGGCCTCACTCCTACGAGCAGTACCTC. Encoded protein: CASTWPHSYEQYL.

This clonotype was seen many times. This chain connects TRBV7-8 to TRBJ2-3; D may be TRBD1 or TRBD2 (6 bases each). V was shortened by 6 bases and J by 6 bases, with 25 bases between the two germline ends. The CDR3 contains 17 residues. The germline V gene encodes CDR1 SGHVS and CDR2 FQNEAQ. The CDR3 loop reads CASSSFPRKGGPDTQYF. The CDR3 bases are TGTGCCAGCAGTTCTTTCCCAAGAAAGGGGGGCCCCGATACGCAGTATTTT.

The chain employs TRBV11-2 and TRBJ1-4; tentatively, D is TRBD1 (5 bases). Trimming removed 5 bases at V and 7 bases at J, with 8 bases between. This CDR3 contains 12 residues. Germline V gives CDR1 SGHAT, CDR2 FQNNGV. The CDR3 region has the DNA TGTGCCAGCAGCCCCGGGGGTGAAAAACTGTTTTTT. This gives the protein CASSPGGEKLFF.

The sample holds many counts of this clonotype. The rearrangement uses TRBV6-5 and TRBJ1-1; D is possibly TRBD1 (5 bases). The germline CDR1 and CDR2 sequences are MNHEY and SVGAGI. Trimming took off 6 bases at V and 1 base at J, with 12 bases between the two ends. The CDR3 is made up of 14 amino acids. The CDR3 DNA reads TGTGCCAGCAGCCGAGGGGTAACGAACACTGAAGCTTTCTTT. Translating it yields CASSRGVTNTEAFF.

This chain uses TRBV24-1 with TRBJ1-1; D may be TRBD1 (5 bases). The V gene lost 5 bases and the J gene lost 4 bases, with 13 bases spanning the gap. The CDR3 sequence is 14 residues long. Per germline, CDR1 KGHDR and CDR2 SFDVKD. This chain's CDR3 is CATSAGERGTEAFF. Here the CDR3 DNA reads TGTGCCACCAGTGCGGGGGAGCGTGGCACTGAAGCTTTCTTT.

By proportion, this clonotype is medium-sized. The chain carries TRBV20-1 and TRBJ1-2; 7 bases agree with TRBD1. Germline-derived CDR1 and CDR2 are DFQATT and SNEGSKA (reference sequence). The V segment lost 2 bases and the J segment 8 bases; nucleotides outside the gene matches: 8. CDR3 length: 13 residues. CDR3 in DNA: TGCAGTGCTAGAACAACAGGGGAATTGGGCTACACCTTC. It specifies CSARTTGELGYTF.